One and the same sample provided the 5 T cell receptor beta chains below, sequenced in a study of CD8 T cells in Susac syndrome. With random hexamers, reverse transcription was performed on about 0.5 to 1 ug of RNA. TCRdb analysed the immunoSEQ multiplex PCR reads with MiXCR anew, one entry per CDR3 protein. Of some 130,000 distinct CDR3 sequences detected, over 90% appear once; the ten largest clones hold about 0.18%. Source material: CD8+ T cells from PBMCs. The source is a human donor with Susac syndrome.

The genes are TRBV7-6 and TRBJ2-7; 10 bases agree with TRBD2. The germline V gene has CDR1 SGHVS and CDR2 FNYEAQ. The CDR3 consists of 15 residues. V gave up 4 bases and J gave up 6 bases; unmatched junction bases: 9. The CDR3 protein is CASSSTSGAGSEQYF. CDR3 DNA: TGTGCCAGCAGCTCCACTAGCGGGGCCGGTTCCGAGCAGTACTTC. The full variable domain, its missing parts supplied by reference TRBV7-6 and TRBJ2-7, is GAGVSQSPRYKVTKRGQDVALRCDPISGHVSLYWYRQALGQGPEFLTYFNYEAQQDKSGLPNDRFSAERPEGSISTLTIQRTEQRDSAMYRCASSSTSGAGSEQYFGPGTRLTVT.

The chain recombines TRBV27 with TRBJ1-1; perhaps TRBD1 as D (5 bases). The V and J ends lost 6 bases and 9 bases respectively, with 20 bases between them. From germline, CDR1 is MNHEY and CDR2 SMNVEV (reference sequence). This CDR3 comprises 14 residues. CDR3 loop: CASRAGAGLSKAFF. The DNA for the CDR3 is TGTGCCAGCAGGGCTGGGGCGGGCCTCAGTAAAGCTTTCTTT.

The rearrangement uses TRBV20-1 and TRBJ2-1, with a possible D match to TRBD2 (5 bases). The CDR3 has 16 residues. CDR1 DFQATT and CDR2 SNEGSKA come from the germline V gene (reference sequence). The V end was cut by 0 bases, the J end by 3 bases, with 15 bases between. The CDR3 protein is CSARDLVGELYNEQFF. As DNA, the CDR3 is TGCAGTGCTAGAGATCTGGTGGGAGAACTCTACAATGAGCAGTTCTTC.

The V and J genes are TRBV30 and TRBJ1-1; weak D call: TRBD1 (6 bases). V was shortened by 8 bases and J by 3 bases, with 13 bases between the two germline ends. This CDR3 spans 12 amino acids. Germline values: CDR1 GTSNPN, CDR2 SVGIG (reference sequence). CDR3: CAQAPGDTEAFF. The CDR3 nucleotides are TGTGCCCAGGCTCCAGGGGACACTGAAGCTTTCTTT.

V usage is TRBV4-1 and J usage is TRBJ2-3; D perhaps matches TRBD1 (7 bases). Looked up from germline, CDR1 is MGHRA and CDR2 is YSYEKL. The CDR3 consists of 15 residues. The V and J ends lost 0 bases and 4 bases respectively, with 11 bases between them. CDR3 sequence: CASSQDQGEADTQYF. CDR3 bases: TGCGCCAGCAGCCAAGATCAGGGGGAGGCAGATACGCAGTATTTT.